Following are 26 T cell receptor beta chains from one sample sequenced in a study of cytomegalovirus exposure and HLA in healthy donors. This PCR relied on a set of 60 Vbeta primers and 13 Jbeta primers. Method: immunoSEQ multiplex PCR; TCRdb's copy keeps in-frame clones and lacks some. Here the sample spans about 150,000 clones, roughly 80% being singletons. Sequencing was done on a sample of PBMCs. The receptors derive from a woman between 40 and 55 years old in good health and CMV-seronegative.

The chain has TRBV5-1 and TRBJ2-1; tentative D call: TRBD1 (5 bases). The CDR3 covers 15 residues. Germline assignment: CDR1 SGHRS and CDR2 YFSETQ. V lost 3 bases and J lost 3, with 13 bases in between. Here the CDR3 DNA reads TGCGCCAGCAGCTCCCAGGGAATACGCTACAATGAGCAGTTCTTC. Amino acid sequence: CASSSQGIRYNEQFF.

J is TRBJ1-2 and V is TRBV10-2, with no clear D. Per germline, CDR1 WSHSY and CDR2 SAAADI. The CDR3 covers 13 residues. V lost 8 bases and J lost 8, with 18 bases in between. CDR3 protein: CASVGSIGEGYTF. Written as DNA, the CDR3 is TGCGCCAGCGTGGGGTCTATCGGGGAGGGCTACACCTTC.

The chain carries TRBV2 and TRBJ2-7; 8 bases are shared with TRBD2. V was pared by 0 bases and J by 3 bases, with 1 base of the junction left unmatched. The CDR3 covers 14 residues. Germline values: CDR1 SNHLY, CDR2 FYNNEI. CDR3 sequence: CASSEALAGYEQYF. The CDR3 region has the DNA TGTGCCAGCAGTGAAGCCCTAGCGGGCTACGAGCAGTACTTC.

V gene TRBV28 combines with J gene TRBJ1-5; D possibly corresponds to TRBD1 (5 bases). CDR3 length: 15 residues. Germline V CDR1 and CDR2: MDHEN, SYDVKM. The V end was cut by 4 bases, the J end by 3 bases, with 13 bases between. Here the CDR3 DNA reads TGTGCCAGCAGTTCCCCGGAGGGGCTCAATCAGCCCCAGCATTTT. This gives the protein CASSSPEGLNQPQHF. Combining the CDR3 with reference TRBV28 and TRBJ1-5 gives the whole variable domain DVKVTQSSRYLVKRTGEKVFLECVQDMDHENMFWYRQDPGLGLRLIYFSYDVKMKEKGDIPEGYSVSREKKERFSLILESASTNQTSMYLCASSSPEGLNQPQHFGDGTRLSIL.

On this clone itself: Within the sample, other DNA sequences also encode this same CDR3. The chain couples TRBV7-9 to TRBJ2-5, with 9 bases aligning to TRBD2. CDR1 is SEHNR, CDR2 FQNEAQ, per germline (reference sequence). Germline trimming cut 5 bases from V and 5 bases from J; bases unmatched to any gene: 6. The CDR3 runs to 14 residues. The CDR3 protein is CASSRGLAEETQYF. CDR3 bases: TGTGCCAGCAGCCGGGGACTAGCCGAGGAGACCCAGTACTTC.

This clone was seen a single time. V gene TRBV5-1 combines with J gene TRBJ1-1; the D gene is possibly TRBD1 (6 bases). The CDR3 spans 13 residues. Deletions cut 2 bases from V and 4 bases from J, with 9 bases between. Germline CDR1 is SGHRS and CDR2 is YFSETQ. The CDR3 is CASSFAGATEAFF. CDR3 nucleotide sequence: TGCGCCAGCAGCTTCGCGGGGGCCACTGAAGCTTTCTTT.

J is TRBJ2-6 and V is TRBV5-1, with D unclear. This CDR3 has 16 amino acids. In germline, CDR1 is SGHRS, CDR2 YFSETQ. V was trimmed by 4 bases and J by 0 bases, leaving 11 bases between them. The CDR3 coding sequence is TGCGCCAGCAGCCAAAACCCGGGCTCTGGGGCCAACGTCCTGACTTTC. Amino acids: CASSQNPGSGANVLTF. Full variable domain (missing parts from reference TRBV5-1 and TRBJ2-6): KAGVTQTPRYLIKTRGQQVTLSCSPISGHRSVSWYQQTPGQGLQFLFEYFSETQRNKGNFPGRFSGRQFSNSRSEMNVSTLELGDSALYLCASSQNPGSGANVLTFGAGSRLTVL.

The rearrangement links TRBV6-6 to TRBJ1-3; D might be TRBD1 (6 bases). The V gene lost 5 bases and the J gene lost 0 bases, with 11 bases spanning the gap. This CDR3 contains 15 residues. Germline CDR1 is MNHNY and CDR2 is SVGAGI (reference sequence). CDR3 in DNA: TGTGCCAGCAGTGCAACAGGGACCTCTGGAAACACCATATATTTT. It yields the protein CASSATGTSGNTIYF.

This clone came up a few times. The gene calls are TRBV5-1 and TRBJ1-1, with 7 bases lining up with TRBD1. CDR1 is SGHRS and CDR2 is YFSETQ in the germline V gene. This CDR3 spans 14 amino acids. V trimming: 2 bases; J trimming: 3 bases; junction bases outside the gene matches: 4. The CDR3 sequence: CASSFSGGDTEAFF. As DNA, the CDR3 is TGCGCCAGCAGCTTTTCAGGGGGTGACACTGAAGCTTTCTTT.

This chain connects TRBV5-1 to TRBJ1-5; possible D gene TRBD1, 6 bases. Germline V gene sequence: CDR1 SGHRS, CDR2 YFSETQ. Between the trimmed V and J ends, which lost 0 bases and 7 bases, there was a span of 8 bases. The CDR3 totals 13 residues. The CDR3 spells CASSLEGHQPQHF. CDR3 DNA sequence: TGCGCCAGCAGCTTGGAGGGACACCAGCCCCAGCATTTT.

A single count supports this clone. The V gene is TRBV29-1, the J gene TRBJ2-7; TRBD2 matches 8 bases. This CDR3 has 13 amino acids. Germline trimming cut 5 bases from V and 1 base from J; bases unmatched to any gene: 4. Germline lookup yields CDR1 SQVTM and CDR2 ANQGSEA. This CDR3 reads CSVTLAVSYEQYF. CDR3 DNA sequence: TGCAGCGTTACACTAGCGGTATCCTACGAGCAGTACTTC.

CDR3 DNA: TGCGCCAGCAGCACCACAGGGGTGGGGGAGACTGAAGCTTTCTTT. Protein: CASSTTGVGETEAFF. V usage is TRBV5-1 and J usage is TRBJ1-1, with 7 bases aligning to TRBD1. Germline CDR1 is SGHRS and CDR2 is YFSETQ. After removal of 4 bases from V and 5 bases from J, the junction contained 11 bases not matched to a gene. The CDR3 runs to 15 residues.

The rearrangement uses TRBV5-1 and TRBJ2-4; TRBD2 agrees at 7 bases. CDR3 length equals 16 residues. V shed 4 bases, J shed 0 bases, and the junction held 7 bases outside the gene matches. Germline CDR1 SGHRS, CDR2 YFSETQ. The CDR3 DNA follows: TGCGCCAGCAGCAATGGGGGGGGATTAGCCAAAAACATTCAGTACTTC. Protein sequence: CASSNGGGLAKNIQYF. Filled out from reference TRBV5-1 and TRBJ2-4, the complete variable domain reads KAGVTQTPRYLIKTRGQQVTLSCSPISGHRSVSWYQQTPGQGLQFLFEYFSETQRNKGNFPGRFSGRQFSNSRSEMNVSTLELGDSALYLCASSNGGGLAKNIQYFGAGTRLSVL.

The V call is TRBV9, the J call TRBJ1-1; 11 positions agree with TRBD1. V was clipped by 4 bases and J by 3 bases; unmatched bases: 8. The CDR3 consists of 16 residues. Germline V lookup: CDR1 SGDLS, CDR2 YYNGEE. The CDR3 DNA reads as TGTGCCAGCAGCCGGGGACAGGGGGTAGGGGACACTGAAGCTTTCTTT. This translates into CASSRGQGVGDTEAFF.

V is TRBV30 and J is TRBJ1-4; D gene unclear. The CDR3 spans 13 residues. V was shortened by 5 bases and J by 2 bases, with 9 bases between the two germline ends. CDR1 is GTSNPN, CDR2 SVGIG, per germline (reference sequence). CDR3 sequence (DNA): TGTGCCTGGGGTGGGAGCACTAATGAAAAACTGTTTTTT. Its protein product is CAWGGSTNEKLFF. The variable domain in full, with the rest retrieved from reference TRBV30 and TRBJ1-4, is SQTIHQWPATLVQPVGSPLSLECTVEGTSNPNLYWYRQAAGRGLQLLFYSVGIGQISSEVPQNLSASRPQDRQFILSSKKLLLSDSGFYLCAWGGSTNEKLFFGSGTQLSVL.

This chain connects TRBV2 to TRBJ1-5; D remains ambiguous. Looked up from germline, CDR1 is SNHLY and CDR2 is FYNNEI. The CDR3 runs to 14 residues. The V end was cut by 4 bases, the J end by 6 bases, with 13 bases between. This chain's CDR3 is CASSGARMRQPQHF. CDR3 in DNA: TGTGCCAGCAGTGGGGCCCGGATGCGTCAGCCCCAGCATTTT.

The chain employs TRBV11-2 and TRBJ1-1; weak D call: TRBD1 (5 bases). Trimming took 3 bases from V and 7 from J, leaving 6 bases between them. CDR1 and CDR2 from the germline V gene are SGHAT and FQNNGV. The CDR3 consists of 11 residues. The CDR3 is CASSFRVEAFF. The CDR3 nucleotides are TGTGCCAGCAGCTTCAGGGTTGAAGCTTTCTTT.

This chain links TRBV29-1 with TRBJ2-7; a possible D gene is TRBD1 (5 bases). The germline V and J ends were trimmed by 5 bases and 6 bases, with 29 bases remaining between them. Germline CDR1 and CDR2: SQVTM and ANQGSEA. The CDR3 consists of 17 residues. Here the CDR3 reads CSVSNRQGVNALREQYF. CDR3 coding DNA: TGCAGCGTTAGTAATCGGCAGGGTGTAAATGCCCTACGCGAGCAGTACTTC.

The chain combines TRBV7-6 with TRBJ2-3; 7 nucleotides line up with TRBD1. Germline trimming cut 4 bases from V and 2 bases from J; bases unmatched to any gene: 3. Germline CDR1 SGHVS, CDR2 FNYEAQ. The CDR3 extends over 14 amino acids. This CDR3 reads CASSSTGPTDTQYF. In DNA, the CDR3 is TGTGCCAGCAGCTCGACAGGGCCCACAGATACGCAGTATTTT.

This sequence joins TRBV7-9 and TRBJ1-1, with D perhaps matching TRBD1 (6 bases). V was shortened by 3 bases and J by 3 bases, with 8 bases between the two germline ends. The germline CDR1 and CDR2 sequences are SEHNR and FQNEAQ (reference sequence). CDR3 length: 13 residues. CDR3 sequence: CASSFWTDTEAFF. The DNA for the CDR3 is TGTGCCAGCAGCTTCTGGACAGACACTGAAGCTTTCTTT.

This chain links TRBV2 with TRBJ2-7, with 9 bases identical to TRBD2. Germline CDR1 reads SNHLY; CDR2 reads FYNNEI. V lost 6 bases to trimming and J lost 5 bases; unmatched junction nucleotides: 8. The CDR3 sequence is 14 residues long. The DNA of the CDR3 is TGTGCCAGCAGGCCGCAGGGGACTAGCAACGAGCAGTACTTC. It yields the protein CASRPQGTSNEQYF.

V is TRBV19 and J is TRBJ1-2; 7 bases are shared with TRBD1. This CDR3 has 15 amino acids. From germline, CDR1 is LNHDA and CDR2 SQIVND (reference sequence). Trimming cost V 5 bases and J 4 bases; bases outside gene matches: 10. The CDR3 here is CASSFSRQGAYGYTF. CDR3 sequence (DNA): TGTGCCAGTAGTTTCTCCCGACAGGGAGCCTATGGCTACACCTTC.

V gene TRBV28 combines with J gene TRBJ1-5, with D uncertain. The CDR3 consists of 14 residues. The germline V gene encodes CDR1 MDHEN and CDR2 SYDVKM. V was cut by 11 bases and J by 0 bases, with 14 bases left in between. CDR3 in amino acids: CAPPAGHSNQPQHF. As DNA, the CDR3 is TGTGCCCCCCCCGCCGGTCATAGCAATCAGCCCCAGCATTTT.

The chain combines TRBV7-6 with TRBJ1-6, with 8 bases lining up with TRBD1. Germline values: CDR1 SGHVS, CDR2 FNYEAQ. The CDR3 consists of 16 residues. The junction had 4 bases not matched to a gene; V was cut back by 4 bases and J by 2 bases. The chain's CDR3 is CASSSGQGTYNSPLHF. Here the CDR3 DNA reads TGTGCCAGCAGCTCCGGACAGGGAACCTATAATTCACCCCTCCACTTT.

The rearrangement joins TRBV28 to TRBJ2-7; 12 nucleotides line up with TRBD2. Germline values: CDR1 MDHEN, CDR2 SYDVKM. This CDR3 has 15 amino acids. Losses at the gene ends were 4 bases for V and 2 bases for J; bases not matched to a gene: 3. CDR3 bases: TGTGCCAGCAGTTCGGCTAGCGGGGGGGCCTACGAGCAGTACTTC. This translates into CASSSASGGAYEQYF.

The chain carries TRBV10-3 and TRBJ1-1, with D possibly matching TRBD1 (6 bases). Germline V CDR1 and CDR2: ENHRY, SYGVKD. This CDR3 has 14 amino acids. Trimming stripped 2 bases from V and 1 base from J, with 8 bases between. The CDR3 loop reads CAISEDRTNTEAFF. The CDR3 DNA reads as TGTGCCATCAGTGAGGACAGGACGAACACTGAAGCTTTCTTT.